This entry describes one T cell receptor beta chain. This clone was seen more than once but under ten times. It lacks a known antigen. The input lacks base qualities; no much larger clone sits a single base away. The time point label corresponds to: baseline before first vaccination. Vaccinee samples were obtained from the UK trials COV001 and COV002, which included a single-blind randomized controlled phase 2/3 trial of AZD1222 (ChAdOx1 nCoV-19) in healthy adults. Trial participant PBMC samples were collected at day 0 and day 28 after the second dose for TCRbeta chain sequencing. This entry comes from a study of T cell responses to AZD1222 COVID-19 vaccine listed by TCRdb under 2021. Broadly, across the study: AZD1222 recipients whose second dose came at about 4 weeks and those whose second dose came at about 12 weeks were combined into one group, since spike-specific TCR depth and breadth did not differ between the two schedules. Trial participants were enrolled by age into subgroups of 18-55, 56-69 and 70-plus years, and about 150, 27 and 61 TCR-sequenced participants, respectively, were included in these subgroups. A total of under 250 trial participants underwent TCR sequencing, of whom about 200 had received two doses of AZD1222 and about 26 had received two doses of the MenACWY control vaccine.

General study outcomes and caveats: Participants were mostly white British and included more females than males, and it was suggested by the authors that clonal diversity may have been underestimated. Conclusions about previously exposed vaccinees were limited because only a handful of AZD1222 recipients were SARS-CoV-2 seropositive at baseline. Spike-specific TCR breadth and depth rose significantly after two AZD1222 doses compared with day 0 and with MenACWY recipients. In the small 56-69-year group, the increase in depth fell short of significance, most likely because of low power. Because no day 14 peak-response samples were available, the repertoires could be characterized only after the peak T cell response. Reportedly, close to half of the unique spike-specific TCRs recognized epitopes lying outside the regions that are mutated in the B.1.351 and B.1.1.7 variants. The vaccine-associated CD4 TCRs covered the entire spike protein, and the dominant responses fell in regions 160-218 and 743-854.

The CDR3 regions of human TCRbeta chains were analyzed by immunosequencing. The study's own analysis went as follows. TCRs in the repertoires were compared against a reference library of SARS-CoV-2-specific TCRs that had been generated with the MIRA antigen-specificity platform. Breadth meant the fraction of unique TCRs that were SARS-CoV-2-associated, whereas depth meant the fraction of total T cells that were SARS-CoV-2-associated. Each spike-specific TCR was assigned to its reactive spike region and to a CD4 or CD8 class using the MIRA data. Log10-transformed breadth and depth values were compared by one-way ANOVA with Sidak's multiple comparisons tests. TCRdb re-hosts the immuneACCESS table, in-frame sequences only. Its copies lack some clones; in the studies checked, an unresolved V gene accounts for under half of them, and the cause for the rest is not known. V, J and clone size reflect that table, while D and trimming were determined from the DNA. The sample has 150,000 or so clones on record, around 91% of them singletons. Roughly 5% of the sample lies in the top ten.

CDR1 and CDR2 are drawn from the germline V gene: MGHRA, YSYEKL. V loses 3 bases of germline sequence and J loses 3 bases, and the interval between the two ends is 9 bases. The CDR3 spans 13 residues, from the cysteine through the phenylalanine. Only the CDR3 part of the read is kept: 39 bases, read in frame from the first base. This clonotype was sampled from an adult in good health. This material consisted of peripheral blood, taken on day 0 of AZD1222 vaccination. The sequence is built from TRBV4-1 and TRBJ2-7; TRBD2 might be the D gene, on 5 matching bases. The bases are TGCGCCAGCAGCCACGGGGTACGCTACGAGCAGTACTTC. This codes for CASSHGVRYEQYF.